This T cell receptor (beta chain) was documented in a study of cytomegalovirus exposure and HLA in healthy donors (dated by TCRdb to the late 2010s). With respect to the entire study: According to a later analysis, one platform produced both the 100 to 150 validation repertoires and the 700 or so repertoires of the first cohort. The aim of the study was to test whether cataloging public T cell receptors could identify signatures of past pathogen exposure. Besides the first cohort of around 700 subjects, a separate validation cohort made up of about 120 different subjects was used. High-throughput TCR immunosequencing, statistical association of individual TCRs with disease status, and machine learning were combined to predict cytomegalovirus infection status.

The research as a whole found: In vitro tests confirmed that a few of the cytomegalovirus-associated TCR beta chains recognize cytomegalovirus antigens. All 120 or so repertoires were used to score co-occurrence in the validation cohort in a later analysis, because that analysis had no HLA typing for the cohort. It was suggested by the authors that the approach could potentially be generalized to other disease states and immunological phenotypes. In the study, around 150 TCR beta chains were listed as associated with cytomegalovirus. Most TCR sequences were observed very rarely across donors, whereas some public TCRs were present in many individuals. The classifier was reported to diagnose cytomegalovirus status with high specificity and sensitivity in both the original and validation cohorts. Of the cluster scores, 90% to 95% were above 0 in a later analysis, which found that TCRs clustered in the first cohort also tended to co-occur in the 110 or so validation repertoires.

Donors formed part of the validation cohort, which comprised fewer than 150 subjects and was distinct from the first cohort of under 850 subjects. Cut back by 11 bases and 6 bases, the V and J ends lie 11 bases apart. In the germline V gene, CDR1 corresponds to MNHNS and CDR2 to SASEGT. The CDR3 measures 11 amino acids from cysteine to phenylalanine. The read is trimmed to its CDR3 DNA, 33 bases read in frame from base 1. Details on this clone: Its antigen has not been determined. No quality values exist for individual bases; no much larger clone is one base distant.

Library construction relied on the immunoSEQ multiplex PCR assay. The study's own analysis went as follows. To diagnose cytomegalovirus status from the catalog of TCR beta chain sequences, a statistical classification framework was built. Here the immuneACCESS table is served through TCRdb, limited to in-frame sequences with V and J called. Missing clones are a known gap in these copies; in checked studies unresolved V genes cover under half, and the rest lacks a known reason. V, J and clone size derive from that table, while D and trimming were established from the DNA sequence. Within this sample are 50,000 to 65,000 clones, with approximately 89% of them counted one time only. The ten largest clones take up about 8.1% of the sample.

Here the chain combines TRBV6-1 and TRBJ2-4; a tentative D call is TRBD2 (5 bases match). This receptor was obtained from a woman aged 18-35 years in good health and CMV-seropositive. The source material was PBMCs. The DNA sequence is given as TGTGCCGGCCAAGAGGGAAACATTCAGTACTTC. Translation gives CAGQEGNIQYF.